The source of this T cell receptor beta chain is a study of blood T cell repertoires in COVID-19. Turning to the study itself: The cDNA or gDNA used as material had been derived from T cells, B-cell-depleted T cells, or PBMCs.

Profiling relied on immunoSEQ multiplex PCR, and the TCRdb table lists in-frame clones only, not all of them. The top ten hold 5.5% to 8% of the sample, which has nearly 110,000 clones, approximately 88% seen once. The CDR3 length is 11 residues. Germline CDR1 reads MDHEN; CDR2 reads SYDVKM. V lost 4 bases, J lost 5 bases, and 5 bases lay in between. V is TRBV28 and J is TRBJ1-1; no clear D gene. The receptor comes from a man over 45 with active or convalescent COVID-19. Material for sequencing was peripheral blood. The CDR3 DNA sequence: TGTGCCAGCAGTTCTAGTACTGAAGCTTTCTTT. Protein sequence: CASSSSTEAFF.